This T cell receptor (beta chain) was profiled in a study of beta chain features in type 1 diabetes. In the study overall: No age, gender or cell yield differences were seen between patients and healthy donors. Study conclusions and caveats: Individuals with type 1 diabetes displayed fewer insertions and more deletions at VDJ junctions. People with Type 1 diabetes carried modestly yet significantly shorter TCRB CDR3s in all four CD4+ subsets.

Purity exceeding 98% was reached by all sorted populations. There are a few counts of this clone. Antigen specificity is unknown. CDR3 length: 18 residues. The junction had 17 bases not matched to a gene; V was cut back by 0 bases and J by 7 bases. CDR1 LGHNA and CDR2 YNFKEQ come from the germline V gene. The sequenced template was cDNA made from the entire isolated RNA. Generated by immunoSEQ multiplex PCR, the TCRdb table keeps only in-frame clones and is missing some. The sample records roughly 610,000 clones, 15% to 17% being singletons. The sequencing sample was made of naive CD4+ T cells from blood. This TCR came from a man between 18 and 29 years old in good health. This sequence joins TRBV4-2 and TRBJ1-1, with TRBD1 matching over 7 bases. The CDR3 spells CASSQEGGGTASGGEAFF. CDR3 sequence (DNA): TGTGCCAGCAGCCAAGAGGGTGGCGGGACAGCCAGTGGCGGTGAAGCTTTCTTT.